Listed below are T cell receptor beta chains from one sample, sequenced in a study of T cell clusters in autoimmune cytopenias. From its re-call of the multiplex PCR reads, TCRdb lists each CDR3 protein once, without DNA. This repertoire comprises about 3,400 distinct CDR3 sequences; its ten largest clones make up around a third. The sample taken for sequencing was peripheral blood. All receptors come from a human donor with an autoimmune cytopenia, with autoimmune hepatitis or in good health (not recorded which). Each CDR3 is given with its conserved first and last residue. Expanded clones get a size class; other rows say once, few or many, or leave the size out.

clone size	CDR3 length	V gene	J gene	CDR3 protein
.	17	TRBV19	TRBJ2-3	CASSIAGPASSTDTQYF
medium-sized	16	TRBV24-1	TRBJ2-2	CATSEGDSTNTGELFF
.	15	TRBV4-2	TRBJ1-2	CASSQEGTGYGGYTF
medium-sized	18	TRBV27	TRBJ2-1	CASSSAGTSGRRDNEQFF
medium-sized	12	TRBV7-2	TRBJ2-7	CASSRSSYEQYF
.	14	TRBV7-6	TRBJ1-1	CASSSEQGNTEAFF
.	11	TRBV12-3/TRBV12-4	TRBJ1-1	CASSSNTEAFF
.	16	TRBV6-2/TRBV6-3	TRBJ2-5	CASSYLAGYARKTQYF
medium-sized	14	TRBV6-4	TRBJ1-6	CASSDRGLGSPLHF
.	15	TRBV5-5	TRBJ2-1	CASSLDRGLYNEQFF
.	16	TRBV12-3/TRBV12-4	TRBJ2-1	CASTFPLAGGLGEQFF
medium-sized	11	TRBV27	TRBJ2-7	CASSPGIEQYF
.	13	TRBV20-1	TRBJ2-3	CSARDPGWDTQYF
medium-sized	17	TRBV6-1	TRBJ1-3	CASSERQGGFSGNTIYF
medium-sized	17	TRBV20-1	TRBJ1-5	CSARDPEDTWGNQPQHF
medium-sized	16	TRBV6-1	TRBJ1-3	CASSEGWGGSGNTIYF
.	17	TRBV11-2	TRBJ2-3	CASSPRLMTGLRDTQYF
medium-sized	16	TRBV2	TRBJ1-5	CASSVQGGRSNQPQHF
large	14	TRBV27	TRBJ2-7	CASSLSQRGDEQYF
medium-sized	17	TRBV11-1	TRBJ2-1	CASSYSSGTGDYNEQFF
.	16	TRBV10-2	TRBJ1-1	CASSSDRDYMNTEAFF
.	16	TRBV18	TRBJ2-7	CASSPPQQGVRYEQYF
.	15	TRBV6-6	TRBJ2-2	CASSYSGDPYGELFF
medium-sized	16	TRBV13	TRBJ2-1	CASSSTDSSYRDEQFF
.	13	TRBV7-9	TRBJ2-7	CASSFRQGHEQYF
.	14	TRBV19	TRBJ2-1	CASSIERASNEQFF
.	14	TRBV14	TRBJ2-3	CASSYNRHTDTQYF
medium-sized	14	TRBV6-5	TRBJ2-7	CASSRGTGGYEQYF